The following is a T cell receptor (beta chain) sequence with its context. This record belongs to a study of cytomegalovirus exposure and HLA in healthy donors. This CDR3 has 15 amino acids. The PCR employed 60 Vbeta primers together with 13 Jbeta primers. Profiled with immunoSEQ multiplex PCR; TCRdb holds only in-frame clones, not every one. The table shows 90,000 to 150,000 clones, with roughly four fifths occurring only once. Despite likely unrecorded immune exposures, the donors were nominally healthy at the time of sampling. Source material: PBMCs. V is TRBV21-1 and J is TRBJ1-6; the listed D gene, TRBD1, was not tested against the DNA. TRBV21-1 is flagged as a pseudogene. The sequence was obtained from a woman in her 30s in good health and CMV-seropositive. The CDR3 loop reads CASSRRGFYNSPLHF. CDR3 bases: TGTGCCAGCAGCCGTAGGGGCTTCTATAATTCACCCCTCCACTTT.